These 18 T cell receptor beta chains came from one sample sequenced in a study of cytomegalovirus exposure and HLA in healthy donors. It was with 60 Vbeta and 13 Jbeta primers that the PCR ran. Only in-frame clones appear in the TCRdb table, and some are missing; sequencing was by immunoSEQ multiplex PCR. The sample has approximately 97,000 clones, 79% seen once. Sequenced sample: PBMCs. These receptors all stem from a male donor in good health and CMV-seropositive.

The chain combines TRBV6-6 with TRBJ1-6; D is unclear. Trimming pared 2 bases from V and 0 bases from J, leaving 5 bases between. The CDR3 consists of 15 residues. Germline assignment: CDR1 MNHNY and CDR2 SVGAGI (reference sequence). The CDR3 nucleotides read TGTGCCAGCAGTTACGAGAGCTCCTATAATTCACCCCTCCACTTT. Translated: CASSYESSYNSPLHF.

The rearrangement links TRBV4-1 to TRBJ2-5; D remains unclear. CDR1 is MGHRA and CDR2 is YSYEKL in the germline V gene. The CDR3 runs 13 residues. V was trimmed by 5 bases and J by 1 base, leaving 8 bases between them. CDR3 loop: CASSARLQETQYF. CDR3 nucleotides: TGCGCCAGCAGCGCCAGGCTCCAAGAGACCCAGTACTTC.

The chain combines TRBV7-9 with TRBJ1-4, with D perhaps matching TRBD1 (6 bases). V gave up 5 bases and J gave up 8 bases, with 12 bases separating them. This CDR3 has 13 residues. Looked up from germline, CDR1 is SEHNR and CDR2 is FQNEAQ (reference sequence). The CDR3 region is CASSPRDTEKLFF. The CDR3 nucleotides read TGTGCCAGCAGCCCAAGGGACACCGAAAAACTGTTTTTT.

Concerning this clone: Compared with germline, one end of the junction differs, possibly owing to a read error. The chain employs TRBV7-9 and TRBJ1-1; D is unresolved. In germline, CDR1 is SEHNR, CDR2 FQNEAQ (reference sequence). The CDR3 is 15 residues long. The CDR3 loop reads CSSSPRGFGFTEAFF. The DNA of the CDR3 is TGTTCCAGCAGCCCGAGAGGGTTCGGGTTCACTGAAGCTTTCTTT.

The chain recombines TRBV6-5 with TRBJ2-5; D remains ambiguous. The CDR3 has 14 amino acids. The V end lost 6 bases, the J end lost 0 bases, and 11 bases lay between the germline ends. Germline V gene lookup returns CDR1 MNHEY and CDR2 SVGAGI. The CDR3 region is CASSPNTYQETQYF. The CDR3 nucleotides are TGTGCCAGCAGCCCCAACACGTACCAAGAGACCCAGTACTTC.

The chain recombines TRBV27 with TRBJ2-1; 15 nucleotides align to TRBD2. Looked up from germline, CDR1 is MNHEY and CDR2 is SMNVEV (reference sequence). Trimming removed 8 bases from V and 7 bases from J; junction bases left unmatched: 9. The CDR3 length is 16 residues. DNA of the CDR3: TGTGCCAGCTCCCCCACCGGGACTAGCGGGGGGAATGAGCAGTTCTTC. It translates to CASSPTGTSGGNEQFF.

The rearrangement uses TRBV30 and TRBJ1-2; D not resolved. CDR3 length: 13 amino acids. Germline V gives CDR1 GTSNPN, CDR2 SVGIG (reference sequence). The V end lost 4 bases, the J end lost 4 bases, and 13 bases lay between the germline ends. Written as DNA, the CDR3 is TGTGCCTGGAACTCCGACGGGATCTATGGCTACACCTTC. This translates into CAWNSDGIYGYTF.

The chain recombines TRBV5-8 with TRBJ2-5; tentatively, D is TRBD2 (6 bases). Trimming took 4 bases from V and 2 from J, leaving 15 bases between them. Looked up from germline, CDR1 is SGHTS and CDR2 is YDEGEE. The CDR3 spans 15 residues. The chain's CDR3 is CASSLRGMAQETQYF. CDR3 sequence (DNA): TGTGCCAGCAGCCTCCGCGGGATGGCACAAGAGACCCAGTACTTC.

The J gene is TRBJ2-2, the V gene TRBV2; 11 bases line up with TRBD1. CDR3 length equals 16 residues. In germline, CDR1 is SNHLY, CDR2 FYNNEI. The V and J ends lost 4 bases and 5 bases, in that order; junction bases with no gene match: 6. The CDR3 sequence is CASSVLGQGATGELFF. CDR3 sequence (DNA): TGTGCCAGCAGTGTTCTCGGACAGGGGGCAACCGGGGAGCTGTTTTTT.

The chain has TRBV5-4 and TRBJ2-5; TRBD2 might be the D (6 bases). The CDR3 spans 13 residues. The ends were cut back, 7 bases at V and 5 bases at J, with 15 bases in the middle. Germline V gives CDR1 SGHNT, CDR2 YYREEE (reference sequence). DNA of the CDR3: TGTGCCAGCTCCGGCAGGGCGGGGGAGACCCAGTACTTC. This encodes CASSGRAGETQYF.

This sequence joins TRBV6-5 and TRBJ2-2, with a possible D match to TRBD1 (8 bases). Trimming removed 6 bases from V and 8 bases from J, with 16 bases in between. The CDR3 runs 14 residues. Germline CDR1 and CDR2: MNHEY and SVGAGI. For the CDR3, the DNA is TGTGCCAGCAGCCTCGGACAGGGACTAGGGGAGCTGTTTTTT. It yields the protein CASSLGQGLGELFF.

The gene calls are TRBV6-5 and TRBJ2-1; D gene uncertain. Germline assignment: CDR1 MNHEY and CDR2 SVGAGI. Trimming took 4 bases from V and 9 from J, leaving 16 bases between them. The CDR3 spans 14 residues. CDR3 residues: CASSSQLFMGEQFF. Written as DNA, the CDR3 is TGTGCCAGCAGTTCACAGCTTTTTATGGGTGAGCAGTTCTTC.

The J gene is TRBJ2-1, the V gene TRBV25-1; 9 nucleotides align to TRBD1. This CDR3 contains 15 residues. Germline assignment: CDR1 MGHDK and CDR2 SYGVNS. V was clipped by 4 bases and J by 6 bases; unmatched bases: 7. The CDR3 loop reads CASSAGTGKVNEQFF. In DNA form, the CDR3 reads TGTGCCAGCAGTGCCGGGACAGGGAAAGTCAATGAGCAGTTCTTC. Drawing the rest from reference TRBV25-1 and TRBJ2-1, the complete variable domain is EADIYQTPRYLVIGTGKKITLECSQTMGHDKMYWYQQDPGMELHLIHYSYGVNSTEKGDLSSESTVSRIRTEHFPLTLESARPSHTSQYLCASSAGTGKVNEQFFGPGTRLTVL.

CDR3 amino acids: CASSLEGARVEQYF. The DNA of the CDR3 is TGTGCCAGCAGCTTGGAGGGGGCTCGCGTCGAACAGTACTTC. This chain links TRBV5-4 with TRBJ2-7, with 7 positions matching TRBD1. CDR3 length equals 14 residues. Germline loops: CDR1 SGHNT, CDR2 YYREEE (reference sequence). V lost 0 bases to trimming and J lost 10 bases; unmatched junction nucleotides: 10.

The gene calls are TRBV2 and TRBJ1-1; D is unclear. This CDR3 has 12 residues. Trimming took 9 bases from V and 0 from J, leaving 8 bases between them. Germline-derived CDR1 and CDR2 are SNHLY and FYNNEI. CDR3 bases: TGTGCCAGTCTAATAATGAACACTGAAGCTTTCTTT. It translates to CASLIMNTEAFF.

This chain links TRBV5-6 with TRBJ2-5, with D unresolved. V was cut by 2 bases and J by 4 bases, with 3 bases left in between. CDR3 length: 11 residues. The V gene's germline CDR1 is SGHDT and CDR2 YYEEEE. In DNA, the CDR3 is TGTGCCAGCAGCTTAGCAGAGACCCAGTACTTC. Its protein product is CASSLAETQYF.

The chain carries TRBV5-6 and TRBJ2-3, with 9 bases aligning to TRBD2. From germline, CDR1 is SGHDT and CDR2 YYEEEE. J was trimmed by 0 bases and V by 4 bases; bases with no gene match: 12. The CDR3 is 18 residues long. The CDR3 coding sequence is TGTGCCAGCAGCCCGCGGCCCGGACTAGCGCTTAGCACAGATACGCAGTATTTT. Its translation: CASSPRPGLALSTDTQYF.

In its sample, this clone was seen a few times. The chain links TRBV5-1 to TRBJ2-1, with 8 bases matching TRBD1. In germline, CDR1 is SGHRS, CDR2 YFSETQ. There are 13 residues in the CDR3. The V segment lost 6 bases and the J segment 7 bases; nucleotides outside the gene matches: 6. The CDR3 loop is CASTATGGNEQFF. As DNA, the CDR3 is TGCGCCAGCACCGCTACAGGGGGTAATGAGCAGTTCTTC.